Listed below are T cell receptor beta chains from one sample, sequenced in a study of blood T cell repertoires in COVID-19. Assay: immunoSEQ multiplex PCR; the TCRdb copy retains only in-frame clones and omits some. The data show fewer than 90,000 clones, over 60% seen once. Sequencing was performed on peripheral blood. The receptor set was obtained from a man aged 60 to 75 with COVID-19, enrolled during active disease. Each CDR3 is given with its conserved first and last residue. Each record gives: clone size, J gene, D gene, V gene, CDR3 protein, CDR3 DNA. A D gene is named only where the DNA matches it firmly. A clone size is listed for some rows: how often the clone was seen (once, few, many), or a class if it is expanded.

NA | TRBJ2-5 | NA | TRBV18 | CASSPPRLSGVETQYF | TGTGCCAGCTCACCCCCGAGATTGTCGGGGGTAGAGACCCAGTACTTC
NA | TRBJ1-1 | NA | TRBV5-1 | CASSAVRNTEAFF | TGCGCCAGCAGCGCTGTGCGGAACACTGAAGCTTTCTTT
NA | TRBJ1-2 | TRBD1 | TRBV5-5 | CASSLGQGNLYGYTF | TGTGCCAGCAGCTTAGGACAGGGAAATCTCTATGGCTACACCTTC
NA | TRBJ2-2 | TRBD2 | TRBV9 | CASSVAQTSETGELFF | TGTGCCAGCAGCGTAGCCCAGACTAGCGAGACCGGGGAGCTGTTTTTT
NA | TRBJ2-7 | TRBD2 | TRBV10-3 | CAIGSGRRSSYEQYF | TGTGCCATTGGTAGCGGGAGAAGGAGTTCCTACGAGCAGTACTTC
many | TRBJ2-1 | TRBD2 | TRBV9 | CASSTTPGGAYNEQFF | TGTGCCAGCAGCACCACCCCCGGGGGGGCCTACAATGAGCAGTTCTTC
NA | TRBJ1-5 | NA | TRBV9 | CASSRQGNGQPQHF | TGTGCCAGCAGCCGTCAGGGGAACGGGCAGCCCCAGCATTTT
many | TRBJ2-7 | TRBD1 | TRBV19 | CASSLGWGQGAYEQYF | TGTGCCAGTAGTCTTGGTTGGGGACAGGGGGCCTACGAGCAGTACTTC
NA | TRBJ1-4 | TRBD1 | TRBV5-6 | CIRTGERTGSEKLFF | TGCATAAGAACCGGAGAAAGGACAGGGTCGGAAAAACTGTTTTTT
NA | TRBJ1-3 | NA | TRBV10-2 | CASSHAGGPSGNTIYF | TGCGCCAGCAGTCACGCGGGGGGACCCTCTGGAAACACCATATATTTT
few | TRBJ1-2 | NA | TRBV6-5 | CATQGNYGYTF | TGTGCCACCCAGGGAAACTATGGCTACACCTTC
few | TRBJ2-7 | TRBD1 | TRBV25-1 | CASSVLRGTGDSYEQYF | TGTGCCAGCAGTGTCTTACGCGGGACAGGCGACTCCTACGAGCAGTACTTC
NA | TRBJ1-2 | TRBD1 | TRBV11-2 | CASSWTGGNYGYTF | TGTGCCAGCAGCTGGACAGGGGGTAACTATGGCTACACCTTC
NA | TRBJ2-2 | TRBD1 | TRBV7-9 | CASSDAGTGGPGELFF | TGTGCCAGCAGCGACGCCGGGACAGGGGGCCCCGGGGAGCTGTTTTTT
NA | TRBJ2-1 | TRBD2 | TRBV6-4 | CASSNLAGGYNEQFF | TGTGCCAGCAGTAACCTAGCGGGAGGCTACAATGAGCAGTTCTTC
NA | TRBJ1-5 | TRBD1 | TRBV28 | CASSLDRGHRQPQHF | TGTGCCAGCAGTTTGGACAGGGGTCATCGCCAGCCCCAGCATTTT
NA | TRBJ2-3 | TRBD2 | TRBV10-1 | CASAPGGAGRNTQYF | TGCGCCAGCGCCCCCGGGGGGGCTGGAAGGAATACGCAGTATTTT
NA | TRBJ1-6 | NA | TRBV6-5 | CASSYGQPDNSPLHF | TGTGCCAGCAGTTACGGGCAGCCGGATAATTCACCCCTCCACTTT
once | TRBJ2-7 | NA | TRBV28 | CASSLEGREQYF | TGTGCCAGCAGTTTGGAGGGGCGCGAGCAGTACTTC
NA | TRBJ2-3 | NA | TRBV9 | CASSVRGSGTQDTQYF | TGTGCCAGCAGCGTACGGGGTAGCGGAACACAGGATACGCAGTATTTT
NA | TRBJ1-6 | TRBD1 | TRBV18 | CASSEDRGRSPLHF | TGTGCCAGCTCGGAGGACAGGGGGAGATCACCCCTCCACTTT
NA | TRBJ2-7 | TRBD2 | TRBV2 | CASSIIAGGPQDEQYF | TGTGCCAGCAGTATCATAGCGGGAGGGCCACAGGACGAGCAGTACTTC
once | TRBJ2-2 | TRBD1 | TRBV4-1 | CASSQGGTAHGELFF | TGCGCCAGCAGCCAAGGAGGGACAGCTCATGGGGAGCTGTTTTTT
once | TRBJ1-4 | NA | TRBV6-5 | CASSPGVGRKLFF | TGTGCCAGCAGTCCCGGGGTCGGACGAAAACTGTTTTTT
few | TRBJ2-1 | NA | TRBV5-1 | CASSAGSPHNEQFF | TGCGCCAGCAGTGCGGGATCACCACACAATGAGCAGTTCTTC
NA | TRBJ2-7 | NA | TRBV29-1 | CAAGESYEQYF | TGCGCCGCCGGGGAGTCCTACGAGCAGTACTTC
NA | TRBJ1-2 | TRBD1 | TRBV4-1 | CASSQETRPSRGRGGYTF | TGCGCCAGCAGCCAAGAAACTCGCCCCTCGAGGGGGCGGGGAGGCTACACCTTC
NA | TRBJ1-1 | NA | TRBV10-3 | CAISDRGRGVTEAFF | TGTGCCATCAGTGACAGGGGAAGGGGTGTCACTGAAGCTTTCTTT
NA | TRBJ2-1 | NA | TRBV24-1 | CATSMGGLYSYNEQFF | TGTGCCACTTCGATGGGGGGACTTTACTCCTACAATGAGCAGTTCTTC
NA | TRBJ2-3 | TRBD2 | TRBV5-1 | CASSPQGLGYDTQYF | TGCGCCAGCAGCCCGCAGGGACTAGGGTATGATACGCAGTATTTT